Sequencing of this T cell receptor beta chain was carried out in a study of blood T cell repertoires in COVID-19. Study in general: Sample material is recorded as cDNA or gDNA derived from T cells, B-cell-depleted T cells, or PBMCs.

CDR1 and CDR2 (germline): SGHRS, YFSETQ. V lost 4 bases and J lost 0, with 11 bases in between. The CDR3 has 16 amino acids. Some clones are missing from TCRdb's copy, which holds only in-frame ones; the method was immunoSEQ multiplex PCR. Here the sample spans about 120,000 clones, approximately 80% being singletons. The sample holds one count of this clone. The rearrangement uses TRBV5-1 and TRBJ2-6, with D possibly TRBD1 on 5 matching bases. This receptor was identified in a woman in her 70s with acute or convalescent COVID-19. Sequencing was carried out using peripheral blood. CDR3 sequence: CASSLTTVSGANVLTF. CDR3 DNA: TGCGCCAGCAGCCTCACGACAGTCTCTGGGGCCAACGTCCTGACTTTC.